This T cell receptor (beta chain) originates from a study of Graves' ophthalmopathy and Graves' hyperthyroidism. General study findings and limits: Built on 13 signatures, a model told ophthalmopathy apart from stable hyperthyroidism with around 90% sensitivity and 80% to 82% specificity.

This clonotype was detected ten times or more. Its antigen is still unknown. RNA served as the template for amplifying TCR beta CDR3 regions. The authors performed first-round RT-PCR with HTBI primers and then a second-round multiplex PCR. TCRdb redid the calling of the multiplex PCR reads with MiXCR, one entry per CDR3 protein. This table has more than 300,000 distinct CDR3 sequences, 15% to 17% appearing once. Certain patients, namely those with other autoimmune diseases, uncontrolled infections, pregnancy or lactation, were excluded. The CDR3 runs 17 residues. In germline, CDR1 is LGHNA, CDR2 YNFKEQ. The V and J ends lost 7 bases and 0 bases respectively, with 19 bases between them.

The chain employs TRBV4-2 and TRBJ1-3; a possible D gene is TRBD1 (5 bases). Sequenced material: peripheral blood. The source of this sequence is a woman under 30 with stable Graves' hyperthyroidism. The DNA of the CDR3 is TGTGCCAGCAACCCCGGTACAGGCGCGAACTCTGGAAACACCATATATTTT. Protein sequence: CASNPGTGANSGNTIYF.